This TCR beta chain stems from a study of OX40 agonist ivuxolimab in advanced cancers. On the study more broadly: Three patients showed partial responses: one hepatocellular carcinoma and two cutaneous melanoma cases.

The V and J ends lost 6 bases and 1 base respectively, with 4 bases between them. CDR1 KGHSH and CDR2 LQKENI come from the germline V gene. The CDR3 length is 12 residues. This clone turned up a few times. Repertoires were generated with immunoSEQ multiplex PCR, while TCRdb's copy carries only in-frame clones and drops some. The sample lists approximately 90,000 clones, about 83% seen once, with over 1.2% in the top ten. Here the sequenced sample was CD4+ or CD8+ T cells sorted from blood, taken in a trial of the OX40 agonist ivuxolimab. This chain connects TRBV18 to TRBJ1-5; D uncertain. This TCR derives from an adult with an advanced solid tumor such as melanoma, head and neck, liver or kidney cancer. The DNA of the CDR3 is TGTGCCAGCTCTGAGAGCAATCAGCCCCAGCATTTT. Its protein is CASSESNQPQHF.